This T cell receptor beta chain was obtained from a study of Tregs in tolerant kidney transplant recipients. CDR1 is SGHNT, CDR2 YYREEE, per germline (reference sequence). The CDR3 has 15 amino acids. The J segment lost 5 bases and the V segment lost 2 bases, leaving 7 bases of the junction unmatched. Using immunoSEQ multiplex PCR, the repertoire was profiled, and TCRdb retains in-frame clones only, with some absent. The table records 200,000 to 300,000 clones, around 81% of them present only once. This clonotype was sampled from a human donor in good health. The specimen sequenced was CD4+ T cells from blood. The chain uses TRBV5-4 and TRBJ2-5, with 9 positions matching TRBD2. The CDR3 spells CASSFPSGRTETQYF. DNA for the CDR3: TGTGCCAGCAGCTTTCCCAGCGGGAGGACGGAGACCCAGTACTTC. The full variable domain, completed using reference TRBV5-4 and TRBJ2-5, is ETGVTQSPTHLIKTRGQQVTLRCSSQSGHNTVSWYQQALGQGPQFIFQYYREEENGRGNFPPRFSGLQFPNYSSELNVNALELDDSALYLCASSFPSGRTETQYFGPGTRLLVL.